The rows below give T cell receptor beta chains drawn from one sample of a study of blood T cell repertoires in COVID-19. Generated by immunoSEQ multiplex PCR, the TCRdb table keeps only in-frame clones and is missing some. The sample records about 270,000 clones, under 90% being singletons. Sequencing was performed on peripheral blood. These receptors all stem from a woman aged 18-30 years with acute or convalescent COVID-19. The CDR3 runs from the conserved cysteine through the conserved F or W. D genes are given only for firm matches. Clone size is not always given. Where it is, it says once, few, many or a class for expanded clones.

D gene	clone size	V gene	J gene	CDR3 DNA	CDR3 protein
.	.	TRBV13	TRBJ2-7	TGTGCCAGCAGCTTAAGTCCAGGGGACGAGCAGTACTTC	CASSLSPGDEQYF
.	.	TRBV5-8	TRBJ2-7	TGTGCCAGCAGTCGGGACAATTTCTACGAGCAGTACTTC	CASSRDNFYEQYF
.	.	TRBV27	TRBJ1-2	TGTGCCAGCAGTGAAGCACAGGGAATTTACTATGGCTACACCTTC	CASSEAQGIYYGYTF
TRBD1	once	TRBV30	TRBJ1-2	TGTGCCTGGAGTGCTGGGACAGGGGGAGGAGGCTACACCTTC	CAWSAGTGGGGYTF
TRBD2	few	TRBV5-7	TRBJ2-2	TGTGCCAGCAGCTTTTTTAAGGGACTAGAGAACACCGGGGAGCTGTTTTTT	CASSFFKGLENTGELFF
.	.	TRBV4-3	TRBJ2-1	TGCGCCAGCAGCCAAGGGTTCGGGGAGTCCTACAATGAGCAGTTCTTC	CASSQGFGESYNEQFF
.	.	TRBV7-9	TRBJ1-3	TGTGCCAGCAGCCCTGGACAGTTTTTTACGTCCTCTGGAAACACCATATATTTT	CASSPGQFFTSSGNTIYF
.	.	TRBV7-2	TRBJ1-5	TGTGCCAGCAGTTTACTTAATCAGCCCCAGCATTTT	CASSLLNQPQHF
TRBD1	.	TRBV11-2	TRBJ2-3	TGTGCCAGCAGCTTAGGACAGGGGCGCACAGATACGCAGTATTTT	CASSLGQGRTDTQYF
.	once	TRBV7-6	TRBJ2-5	TGTGCCAGCAGCCTAACCGTGATACCTCAAGAGACCCAGTACTTC	CASSLTVIPQETQYF
TRBD1	.	TRBV19	TRBJ2-7	TGTGCCAGTAGTATTGCGGGGACAGGGACCTACGAGCAGTACTTC	CASSIAGTGTYEQYF
.	few	TRBV30	TRBJ1-1	TGTGCCTGGACCCCACGGGGGTCCACTGAAGCTTTCTTT	CAWTPRGSTEAFF
.	.	TRBV7-9	TRBJ2-7	TGTGCCAGCAGCTTAGAGGACATTAGGCAGTACTTC	CASSLEDIRQYF
.	.	TRBV6-2/TRBV6-3	TRBJ1-5	TGTGCCAGCAGTTACAACAGGGCAGGCAATCAGCCCCAGCATTTT	CASSYNRAGNQPQHF
TRBD1	.	TRBV3-1/TRBV3-2	TRBJ2-7	TGTGCCAGCAGCCCCACCCAGACAGGGGGCGCGTACGAGCAGTACTTC	CASSPTQTGGAYEQYF
TRBD1	.	TRBV5-4	TRBJ1-3	TGTGCCAGCAGCTTGCCCCGGGACAGCGGATCCTCTGGAAACACCATATATTTT	CASSLPRDSGSSGNTIYF
.	.	TRBV27	TRBJ1-5	TGTGCCAGCAGTTTATATTACGGGGGCAATCAGCCCCAGCATTTT	CASSLYYGGNQPQHF
TRBD1	.	TRBV2	TRBJ1-1	TGTGCCAGCAGTGGGGACAGGGGGCGTATTTCGGACACTGAAGCTTTCTTT	CASSGDRGRISDTEAFF
TRBD2	once	TRBV6-1	TRBJ2-1	TGTGCCAGCAGTGAAGAACTAGCGGGGGGCAATGAGCAGTTCTTC	CASSEELAGGNEQFF
TRBD2	.	TRBV9	TRBJ2-7	TGTGCCAGCAGCCGGGGGGGCGGGACAAACTCCTACGAGCAGTACTTC	CASSRGGGTNSYEQYF
.	few	TRBV9	TRBJ2-2	TGTGCCAGCAGCGTCATCGGGGGCGGGGAGCTGTTTTTT	CASSVIGGGELFF
TRBD1	once	TRBV5-1	TRBJ1-6	TGCGCCAGCAGCCGGACAGGGGGCTCCAATTCACCCCTCCACTTT	CASSRTGGSNSPLHF
TRBD1	few	TRBV4-1	TRBJ2-3	TGCGCCAGCAGCCTTTCGGAGACCGGGACAGGGAACACAGATACGCAGTATTTT	CASSLSETGTGNTDTQYF
TRBD1	.	TRBV2	TRBJ1-1	TGTGCCAGCAGTAAACAGGGGTTCGGGACTGAAGCTTTCTTT	CASSKQGFGTEAFF
TRBD2	.	TRBV6-1	TRBJ2-7	TGTGCCAGCAGTGAATACCCCGCCGGGACTAGCGGGGGGACCTACGAGCAGTACTTC	CASSEYPAGTSGGTYEQYF
.	.	TRBV15	TRBJ1-3	TGTGCCACCAGCAGAGATACAGGGACTGGAAACACCATATATTTT	CATSRDTGTGNTIYF
.	once	TRBV3-1/TRBV3-2	TRBJ1-1	TGTGCCAGCAGCCCAGGGATGGGAGGTACTGAAGCTTTCTTT	CASSPGMGGTEAFF
TRBD2	once	TRBV11-3	TRBJ2-1	TGTGCCAGCAGCTTAGTGCCCCTTTGGCGGGAGGGGAATGAGCAGTTCTTC	CASSLVPLWREGNEQFF
TRBD1	.	TRBV27	TRBJ1-2	TGTGCCAGCAGTCCCCTCGACAGGGCCTATGGCTACACCTTC	CASSPLDRAYGYTF
TRBD1	.	TRBV11-2	TRBJ2-7	TGTGCCAGCAGCTGGAGGGACAGGGAGCAAGGCTACGAGCAGTACTTC	CASSWRDREQGYEQYF
.	once	TRBV27	TRBJ2-5	TGTGCCAGCAGTCCCCTCGGTTCTAGCGAAGGGGAGACCCAGTACTTC	CASSPLGSSEGETQYF
TRBD1	.	TRBV24-1	TRBJ2-3	TGTGCCACCAGTGATTCCGGACAGGGGGTAAGCACAGATACGCAGTATTTT	CATSDSGQGVSTDTQYF
TRBD1	few	TRBV25-1	TRBJ2-7	TGTGCCAGCAGTGGGGACAGGGGGGCTTCCTACGAGCAGTACTTC	CASSGDRGASYEQYF
TRBD1	.	TRBV6-5	TRBJ1-1	TGTGCCAGCAGTTACTGGGGGACAGGGGGCGAAGCTTTCTTT	CASSYWGTGGEAFF
TRBD1	.	TRBV14	TRBJ2-7	TGTGCCAGCAGCGGGGAAACGAGCAAGGGACAGGGCTACGAGCAGTACTTC	CASSGETSKGQGYEQYF
TRBD2	.	TRBV28	TRBJ2-5	TGTGCCAGCAGTTTATCAGCGGGGGCTGAGACCCAGTACTTC	CASSLSAGAETQYF
.	.	TRBV4-3	TRBJ1-2	TGCGCCAGCAGCCGGAGACAGGAGCGCGGCTACACCTTC	CASSRRQERGYTF
TRBD1	.	TRBV5-4	TRBJ1-1	TGTGCCAGCAGCCAAGGGACAGGGCTCATGAACACTGAAGCTTTCTTT	CASSQGTGLMNTEAFF
.	.	TRBV6-1	TRBJ2-5	TGTGCCAGCAGTGCCCTACAGCAGGGTAGCCGGGAGACCCAGTACTTC	CASSALQQGSRETQYF
TRBD2	few	TRBV19	TRBJ2-7	TGTGCCAGTAGTATAGAGGCGGGAGGTTCCGAGCAGTACTTC	CASSIEAGGSEQYF
.	few	TRBV18	TRBJ1-1	TGTGCCAGCTCACCGGGGCCGGGGGACACTGAAGCTTTCTTT	CASSPGPGDTEAFF
.	.	TRBV29-1	TRBJ2-2	TGCAGCGTCGGGCCCCTAGCTAATACCGGGGAGCTGTTTTTT	CSVGPLANTGELFF
.	.	TRBV19	TRBJ1-5	TGTGCCAGTAGTCTGAAGTCGGGTGATCAGCCCCAGCATTTT	CASSLKSGDQPQHF
.	.	TRBV7-9	TRBJ2-5	TGTGCCAGCAGTTCAGAAGAGACCCAGTACTTC	CASSSEETQYF
.	.	TRBV15	TRBJ1-3	TGTGCCACCAGCATTTCGGGTTCTGGAAACACCATATATTTT	CATSISGSGNTIYF
.	few	TRBV20-1	TRBJ2-7	TGCAGTGCTAGAGCTAGCAACGAGCAGTACTTC	CSARASNEQYF
TRBD1	.	TRBV7-2	TRBJ2-2	TGTGCCAGCAGCTTGCAGGGGGCGGCTCCCACCGGGGAGCTGTTTTTT	CASSLQGAAPTGELFF
.	.	TRBV7-9	TRBJ2-3	TGTGCCAGCAGCTTATCGGTAGACACAGATACGCAGTATTTT	CASSLSVDTDTQYF
.	.	TRBV9	TRBJ1-3	TGTGCCAGCAGCGCTAGTGGAGGGGAAGGGAACACCATATATTTT	CASSASGGEGNTIYF
TRBD2	.	TRBV2	TRBJ2-3	TGTGCCAGCAGTAGACTAGCGGGAGGCCCAACAGATACGCAGTATTTT	CASSRLAGGPTDTQYF
.	.	TRBV28	TRBJ2-7	TGTGCCAGCAGGGACAGAGGCGAGCAGTACTTC	CASRDRGEQYF
TRBD2	.	TRBV7-8	TRBJ2-1	TGTGCCAGCAGCCCTAGCGGGAGGGCTGGAAATGAGCAGTTCTTC	CASSPSGRAGNEQFF
.	once	TRBV12-1	TRBJ2-7	TGTGCCAGCAGCTTCCCCCAGGACAGGGAGGACTACGAGCAGTACTTC	CASSFPQDREDYEQYF
TRBD2	.	TRBV6-1	TRBJ2-2	TGTGCCAGCATCAGACTAGCGGGTAGCGGCGGGGAGCTGTTTTTT	CASIRLAGSGGELFF
.	.	TRBV4-1	TRBJ1-6	TGCGCCAGCAGCCAAGAACGGGAGAATCTTAATTCACCCCTCCACTTT	CASSQERENLNSPLHF
TRBD1	.	TRBV5-6	TRBJ1-3	TGTGCCAGCAGCCTCCGGGACAGGGGAACCTCTGGAAACACCATATATTTT	CASSLRDRGTSGNTIYF
.	.	TRBV19	TRBJ1-5	TGTGCCAGTAGTATTGGCCGGGGGGGCGTCCCCAGCAATCAGCCCCAGCATTTT	CASSIGRGGVPSNQPQHF
TRBD2	few	TRBV30	TRBJ2-7	TGTGCCTGGGAGACTAGCGGGAGCTCCTACGAGCAGTACTTC	CAWETSGSSYEQYF